Shown below are 18 T cell receptor beta chains from a single sample sequenced in a study of blood T cell repertoires in COVID-19. Some clones are missing from TCRdb's copy, which holds only in-frame ones; the method was immunoSEQ multiplex PCR. The data contain about 480,000 clones, roughly 89% of them singletons. Material: peripheral blood. These receptor sequences come from a man between 18 and 35 years old with COVID-19, enrolled during active disease.

The chain couples TRBV27 to TRBJ2-5; possible D gene TRBD2, 6 bases. The CDR3 length is 14 residues. Germline V gene data show CDR1 as MNHEY and CDR2 as SMNVEV (reference sequence). V lost 4 bases and J lost 4, with 13 bases in between. This chain's CDR3 is CASSSAGRRETQYF. The CDR3 coding sequence is TGTGCCAGCAGTTCGGCAGGGAGGCGAGAGACCCAGTACTTC.

V usage is TRBV4-1 and J usage is TRBJ2-1; 9 bases are a match to TRBD2. The trim removed 1 base at V and 4 bases at J, leaving 2 bases unmatched. Germline CDR1 and CDR2: MGHRA and YSYEKL. The CDR3 sequence is 15 residues long. The DNA for the CDR3 is TGCGCCAGCAGCCAAGTAGCGGGAGTTTACAATGAGCAGTTCTTC. It translates to CASSQVAGVYNEQFF.

The rearrangement links TRBV5-5 to TRBJ2-7, with 11 bases that match TRBD1. The V gene end was trimmed by 2 bases and the J gene end by 0 bases; junction bases not matched to a gene: 1. The germline CDR1 and CDR2 sequences are SGHKS and YYEKEE (reference sequence). The CDR3 runs 15 residues. This CDR3 is CASSFGQGASYEQYF. DNA of the CDR3: TGTGCCAGCAGCTTCGGACAGGGGGCCTCCTACGAGCAGTACTTC.

The rearrangement joins TRBV25-1 to TRBJ2-1; 7 nucleotides match TRBD1. Unmatched junction bases numbered 6, after V lost 7 bases and J lost 3 bases. This CDR3 comprises 14 residues. CDR1 is MGHDK and CDR2 is SYGVNS in the germline V gene. The CDR3: CASMEQGVYNEQFF. For the CDR3, the DNA is TGTGCCAGCATGGAGCAGGGGGTCTACAATGAGCAGTTCTTC. Full variable domain (missing parts from reference TRBV25-1 and TRBJ2-1): EADIYQTPRYLVIGTGKKITLECSQTMGHDKMYWYQQDPGMELHLIHYSYGVNSTEKGDLSSESTVSRIRTEHFPLTLESARPSHTSQYLCASMEQGVYNEQFFGPGTRLTVL.

This chain connects TRBV27 to TRBJ2-5, with D possibly TRBD2 on 5 matching bases. Germline V CDR1 and CDR2: MNHEY, SMNVEV (reference sequence). CDR3 length equals 13 residues. V was shortened by 6 bases and J by 7 bases, with 15 bases between the two germline ends. CDR3 protein: CASRRTGRGTQYF. The CDR3 DNA reads TGTGCCAGCAGGAGGACTGGTCGTGGGACCCAGTACTTC.

The rearrangement links TRBV2 to TRBJ2-7; 9 positions match TRBD1. Germline assignment: CDR1 SNHLY and CDR2 FYNNEI. The CDR3 is made up of 16 amino acids. V shed 5 bases and J 3 bases; nucleotides not matched to a gene: 11. CDR3 sequence (DNA): TGTGCCAGCAGTAAACAGGGGGCGTCTGGTCTCTACGAGCAGTACTTC. Its protein is CASSKQGASGLYEQYF.

The chain combines TRBV5-1 with TRBJ2-3, with D perhaps matching TRBD2 (5 bases). In germline, CDR1 is SGHRS, CDR2 YFSETQ. Trimming left V 2 bases short and J 6 bases short, with 25 bases between. CDR3 length equals 18 residues. CDR3 sequence reads: CASSFVQKEHGLLDTQYF. CDR3 DNA: TGCGCCAGCAGCTTTGTCCAGAAAGAACACGGACTCCTGGATACGCAGTATTTT.

The rearrangement uses TRBV2 and TRBJ2-1; maybe TRBD2 (5 bases). The CDR3 extends over 14 amino acids. The germline V and J ends were trimmed by 6 bases and 1 base, with 10 bases remaining between them. From germline, CDR1 is SNHLY and CDR2 FYNNEI. In DNA form, the CDR3 reads TGTGCCAGCAGCCCTAGCTTGTCCTACAATGAGCAGTTCTTC. Translated, it gives CASSPSLSYNEQFF.

This chain uses TRBV5-6 with TRBJ2-1, with 10 bases aligning to TRBD2. Germline assignment: CDR1 SGHDT and CDR2 YYEEEE. The CDR3 length is 13 residues. Trimming cost V 2 bases and J 7 bases; bases outside gene matches: 0. This CDR3 is CASSFSGGNEQFF. CDR3 DNA: TGTGCCAGCAGCTTTAGCGGGGGGAATGAGCAGTTCTTC.

The chain employs TRBV4-1 and TRBJ2-4; 9 bases match TRBD2. J gave up 2 bases and V 4 bases, and 9 bases lay outside the gene matches. The CDR3 totals 17 residues. Germline CDR1 MGHRA, CDR2 YSYEKL. The CDR3 DNA reads as TGCGCCAGCAGCCCAGGGCGGGAGGGGGCTACCAAAAACATTCAGTACTTC. Its translation is CASSPGREGATKNIQYF.

This clone was seen at least ten times. J is TRBJ2-7 and V is TRBV7-6, with D hard to call. There are 12 residues in the CDR3. V was pared by 4 bases and J by 3 bases, with 7 bases between. In germline, CDR1 is SGHVS, CDR2 FNYEAQ. The chain's CDR3 is CASSSEYYEQYF. The CDR3 nucleotides are TGTGCCAGCAGCTCGGAGTACTACGAGCAGTACTTC.

CDR3 coding DNA: TGTGCCACCAGTGATAAGGGGGCATTTGCCAATGAGCAGTTCTTC. Amino acids: CATSDKGAFANEQFF. V usage is TRBV24-1 and J usage is TRBJ2-1; 7 bases agree with TRBD1. The CDR3 loop spans 15 amino acids. Trimming removed 3 bases from V and 6 bases from J; junction bases left unmatched: 7. Germline V gives CDR1 KGHDR, CDR2 SFDVKD.

This chain connects TRBV7-2 to TRBJ2-3; D may be TRBD1 (5 bases). V gave up 3 bases and J gave up 4 bases, with 14 bases separating them. The CDR3 runs to 15 residues. CDR1 and CDR2 from the germline V gene are SGHTA and FQGNSA. The CDR3 here is CASSLLGAPADTQYF. The CDR3, as DNA: TGTGCCAGCAGCTTGCTTGGGGCTCCGGCAGATACGCAGTATTTT.

This clone was counted a single time. This chain links TRBV29-1 with TRBJ1-1, with D tentatively TRBD1 (6 bases). CDR1 and CDR2 (germline): SQVTM, ANQGSEA. The CDR3 extends over 16 amino acids. V lost 0 bases to trimming and J lost 9 bases, with 23 bases between them. The CDR3 loop reads CSVEDRVRGARFKAFF. The DNA of the CDR3 is TGCAGCGTTGAAGATCGGGTCAGGGGAGCGAGATTCAAAGCTTTCTTT.

This chain links TRBV3-1 (or the pseudogene TRBV3-2) with TRBJ1-2; 9 bases map to TRBD1. With 0 bases clipped from V and 4 bases from J, the junction kept 6 bases outside the gene matches. The CDR3 length is 16 residues. In germline, CDR1 is LGHDT, CDR2 YNNKEL (reference sequence). The CDR3 nucleotides read TGTGCCAGCAGCCAAGAAGGGACAGGGCTCCCCTATGGCTACACCTTC. As protein: CASSQEGTGLPYGYTF.

The chain joins TRBV9 to TRBJ2-1, with D possibly TRBD2 on 5 matching bases. This CDR3 contains 16 residues. The V end was cut by 4 bases, the J end by 6 bases, with 20 bases between. Germline CDR1 is SGDLS and CDR2 is YYNGEE. The CDR3 here is CASSPIARVARNEQFF. CDR3 nucleotide sequence: TGTGCCAGCAGCCCAATCGCTCGGGTAGCGCGCAATGAGCAGTTCTTC.

J is TRBJ1-2 and V is TRBV28, with D perhaps TRBD1 (5 bases). CDR3 length equals 12 residues. From germline, CDR1 is MDHEN and CDR2 SYDVKM. The V end was cut by 6 bases, the J end by 5 bases, with 10 bases between. The CDR3 loop reads CASRPGGYGYTF. CDR3 in DNA: TGTGCCAGCAGACCGGGGGGATATGGCTACACCTTC.

The V call is TRBV20-1, the J call TRBJ2-7, with D tentatively TRBD2 (6 bases). Per germline, CDR1 DFQATT and CDR2 SNEGSKA (reference sequence). CDR3 length: 15 residues. Between the trimmed V and J ends, which lost 3 bases and 0 bases, there was a span of 15 bases. CDR3 region: CSASARDFSSYEQYF. CDR3 nucleotides: TGCAGTGCTAGTGCCCGGGACTTTAGCTCCTACGAGCAGTACTTC.